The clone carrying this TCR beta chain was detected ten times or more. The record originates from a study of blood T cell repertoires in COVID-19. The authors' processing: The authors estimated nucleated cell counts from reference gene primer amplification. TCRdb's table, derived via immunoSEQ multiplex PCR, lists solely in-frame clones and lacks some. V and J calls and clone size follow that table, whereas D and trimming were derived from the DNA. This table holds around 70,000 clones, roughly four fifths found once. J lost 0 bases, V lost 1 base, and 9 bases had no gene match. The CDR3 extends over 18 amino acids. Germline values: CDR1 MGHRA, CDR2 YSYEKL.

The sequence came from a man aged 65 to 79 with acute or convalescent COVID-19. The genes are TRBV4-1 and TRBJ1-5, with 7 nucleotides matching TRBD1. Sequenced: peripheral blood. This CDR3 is CASSQVVRTGLSNQPQHF. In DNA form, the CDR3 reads TGCGCCAGCAGCCAAGTGGTTCGGACAGGACTTAGCAATCAGCCCCAGCATTTT.